One sample yielded the 10 T cell receptor beta chains listed below, sequenced in a study of read filtering for tumor transcriptome and immune sequencing (dated by TCRdb to the early 2020s). Data came from an Illumina HiSeq 4000. Starting from approximately 400 ng RNA, TCR libraries were constructed with the Immunoverse kit using molecular barcoded adaptors that cover the alpha/delta and beta/gamma chains. TCRdb passed the public sequencing reads through fastp at Q25 and MiXCR, retaining productive beta sequences. Rows merge per CDR3 protein into single entries with the most common DNA and genes. Across this sample there are 50,000 to 65,000 distinct CDR3 sequences, with around 21% seen only once. Together, the top ten hold over 11% of the sample. The sequenced sample consisted of a population of CD138-negative cells sorted from bone marrow. The sample's cell subset or site, from its label and the paper: bone marrow mononuclear cells depleted of CD138+ plasma/myeloma cells by negative magnetic selection. The receptors come from a donor at least 40 years old with multiple myeloma.

This clonotype showed up many times. This sequence joins TRBV20-1 and TRBJ1-5; 7 nucleotides align to TRBD1. Trimming took 6 bases from V and 4 from J; bases not matched to a gene: 9. The CDR3 has 14 amino acids. Germline CDR1 is DFQATT and CDR2 is SNEGSKA (reference sequence). For the CDR3, the DNA is TGCAGTGCACAGCCGGGACAGTCAAATCAGCCCCAGCATTTT. Protein product: CSAQPGQSNQPQHF.

Ten or more counts support this clonotype. The rearrangement joins TRBV6-2 or TRBV6-3 to TRBJ2-1; D call uncertain. The V end lost 6 bases, the J end lost 15 bases, and 15 bases lay between the germline ends. This CDR3 contains 11 residues. Germline V gene lookup returns CDR1 MNHEY and CDR2 SVGEGT. The CDR3 DNA reads as TGTGCCAGCAGCTCCGGCCCATCCTGGTTCTTC. It specifies CASSSGPSWFF.

This clonotype was seen a handful of times. CDR3 loop: CASSIEGLGNQPQHF. The CDR3 DNA reads TGTGCCAGTAGTATTGAGGGGCTCGGCAATCAGCCCCAGCATTTT. The V call is TRBV19, the J call TRBJ1-5; tentatively, D is TRBD1 (5 bases). Looked up from germline, CDR1 is LNHDA and CDR2 is SQIVND (reference sequence). The germline V and J ends were trimmed by 3 bases and 2 bases, with 11 bases remaining between them. CDR3 length: 15 residues. Full variable domain (outside the CDR3, taken from reference TRBV19 and TRBJ1-5): DGGITQSPKYLFRKEGQNVTLSCEQNLNHDAMYWYRQDPGQGLRLIYYSQIVNDFQKGDIAEGYSVSREKKESFPLTVTSAQKNPTAFYLCASSIEGLGNQPQHFGDGTRLSIL.

As for this clonotype: One base away lies a much larger clone, so this may be a sequencing read error. The genes are TRBV7-9 and TRBJ2-1; TRBD1 aligns across 11 bases. CDR1 is SEHNR and CDR2 is FQNEAQ in the germline V gene (reference sequence). The CDR3 has 15 residues. CDR3 nucleotide sequence: TGTGCCAGCAGCACGGGGACAGGGGGGGACAATGAGCGGTTCTTC. This gives the protein CASSTGTGGDNERFF. Looking up the rest from reference TRBV7-9 and TRBJ2-1 gives the full variable domain: DTGVSQNPRHKITKRGQNVTFRCDPISEHNRLYWYRQTLGQGPEFLTYFQNEAQLEKSRLLSDRFSAERPKGSFSTLEIQRTEQGDSAMYLCASSTGTGGDNERFFGPGTRLTVL.

The chain links TRBV20-1 to TRBJ1-4; D is uncertain. With 4 bases removed from V and 5 bases from J, the gap between germline ends came to 8 bases. The germline V gene encodes CDR1 DFQATT and CDR2 SNEGSKA (reference sequence). This CDR3 is built from 12 residues. The CDR3 spells CSATRPNEKLFF. As DNA, the CDR3 is TGCAGTGCTACTCGCCCAAATGAAAAACTGTTTTTT.

Comment on this clonotype: A much larger clone differs from this one at a single base, so this may be a read error. The CDR3 here is CASSVTGTGGPTDTQYF. Written as DNA, the CDR3 is TGTGCCAGCAGCGTTACCGGGACAGGGGGCCCCACAGATACGCAGTATTTT. The chain carries TRBV7-8 and TRBJ2-3, with 12 bases that match TRBD1. Germline V gene sequence: CDR1 SGHVS, CDR2 FQNEAQ. The junction had 8 bases not matched to a gene; V was cut back by 5 bases and J by 2 bases. The CDR3 is 17 amino acids.

This clonotype came up a few times. The genes are TRBV7-6 and TRBJ2-2; tentatively, D is TRBD1 or TRBD2 (5 bases each). V lost 6 bases and J lost 3, with 11 bases in between. This CDR3 comprises 14 residues. Germline assignment: CDR1 SGHVS and CDR2 FNYEAQ. The CDR3 loop reads CASRGTVDTGELFF. The CDR3 bases are TGTGCCAGCAGAGGGACCGTGGACACCGGGGAGCTGTTTTTT.

This clonotype was counted ten times or more. V usage is TRBV6-1 and J usage is TRBJ2-4; possible D gene TRBD2, 6 bases. The V and J ends lost 3 bases and 2 bases respectively, with 8 bases between them. The CDR3 spans 14 residues. Looked up from germline, CDR1 is MNHNS and CDR2 is SASEGT. The CDR3 nucleotides read TGTGCCAGCAGTGACGGGGGAACCAAAAACATTCAGTACTTC. It specifies CASSDGGTKNIQYF.

The chain uses TRBV7-3 and TRBJ2-3, with 7 bases fitting TRBD2. The V and J ends lost 2 bases and 0 bases, in that order; junction bases with no gene match: 5. This CDR3 comprises 16 residues. The germline gives CDR1 SGHTA, CDR2 FQGTGA. CDR3 nucleotide sequence: TGTGCCAGCAGCTTAGTGAGCGGGACCAGCACAGATACGCAGTATTTT. It encodes CASSLVSGTSTDTQYF.

The chain combines TRBV20-1 with TRBJ2-5; 7 bases align to TRBD1. V shed 5 bases and J 6 bases; nucleotides not matched to a gene: 15. In germline, CDR1 is DFQATT, CDR2 SNEGSKA (reference sequence). The CDR3 sequence is 15 residues long. CDR3 region: CSAHPGTVGIQTQYF. In DNA, the CDR3 is TGCAGTGCTCACCCAGGGACAGTCGGCATACAGACCCAGTACTTC.